This is a list of T cell receptor beta chains from one sample in a study of control samples from healthy donors and cancer patients. Profiled with immunoSEQ multiplex PCR; TCRdb holds only in-frame clones, not every one. Of roughly 120,000 clones in the sample, 87% were seen once. Sequences were obtained from blood. The receptor source for this set is a man younger than 45 in good health. Both conserved end residues are part of each CDR3. A D gene is named only where the DNA matches it firmly. Clone sizes are given selectively: once, few, many, or a class where the clone is expanded.

clone size: NA
V gene: TRBV19
J gene: TRBJ1-6
D gene: TRBD1
CDR3 DNA: TGTGCCAGTAGTCGGACAGGGGGTTTATTTGGTTCACCCCTCCACTTT
CDR3 protein: CASSRTGGLFGSPLHF

clone size: NA
V gene: TRBV11-2
J gene: TRBJ1-2
D gene: NA
CDR3 DNA: TGTGCCAGCAGCGCTCAACAGGAGGTGGGCTATGGCTACACCTTC
CDR3 protein: CASSAQQEVGYGYTF

clone size: NA
V gene: TRBV7-2
J gene: TRBJ2-1
D gene: NA
CDR3 DNA: TGTGCCAGCAGCTTAGAAGGGACGGTTTCCTACAATGAGCAGTTCTTC
CDR3 protein: CASSLEGTVSYNEQFF

clone size: NA
V gene: TRBV12-3/TRBV12-4
J gene: TRBJ1-2
D gene: NA
CDR3 DNA: TGTGCCAGCAGTTTAGGGCGGAGCTATGGCTACACCTTC
CDR3 protein: CASSLGRSYGYTF

clone size: NA
V gene: TRBV3-1/TRBV3-2
J gene: TRBJ1-2
D gene: NA
CDR3 DNA: TGTGCCAGCAGCACCTCCGGGACTCCTTATGGCTACACCTTC
CDR3 protein: CASSTSGTPYGYTF

clone size: NA
V gene: TRBV11-2
J gene: TRBJ1-5
D gene: TRBD1
CDR3 DNA: TGTGCCAGCACGTCCCAGGCAGGGGGAAATCAGCCCCAGCATTTT
CDR3 protein: CASTSQAGGNQPQHF

clone size: once
V gene: TRBV28
J gene: TRBJ1-6
D gene: NA
CDR3 DNA: TGTGCCAGCAGTTCCCCGACCCGGACCGGGCCCTCGAGGGGTAATTCACCCCTCCACTTT
CDR3 protein: CASSSPTRTGPSRGNSPLHF

clone size: NA
V gene: TRBV5-1
J gene: TRBJ1-3
D gene: NA
CDR3 DNA: TGCGCCAGCAGCTTGCCGGGGGCTGGTGGAAACACCATATATTTT
CDR3 protein: CASSLPGAGGNTIYF

clone size: NA
V gene: TRBV28
J gene: TRBJ2-5
D gene: NA
CDR3 DNA: TGTGCCAGCAGTGTGGGACTCCAAGAGACCCAGTACTTC
CDR3 protein: CASSVGLQETQYF

clone size: NA
V gene: TRBV27
J gene: TRBJ1-1
D gene: NA
CDR3 DNA: TGTGCCAGCAGTTTAGGTGTGGACTACCTTCTGAACACTGAAGCTTTCTTT
CDR3 protein: CASSLGVDYLLNTEAFF

clone size: once
V gene: TRBV21-1
J gene: TRBJ1-6
D gene: NA
CDR3 DNA: TGTGCCAGCAGCATGGGGGGGGCCTCCTCCTATAATTCACCCCTCCACTTT
CDR3 protein: CASSMGGASSYNSPLHF

clone size: NA
V gene: TRBV5-1
J gene: TRBJ2-5
D gene: NA
CDR3 DNA: TGCGCCAGCACCGACCCACAAGAGACCCAGTACTTC
CDR3 protein: CASTDPQETQYF

clone size: NA
V gene: TRBV6-5
J gene: TRBJ2-5
D gene: NA
CDR3 DNA: TGTGCCAGCAGTTCTTTCCCCGGGGGTTTACAAGAGACCCAGTACTTC
CDR3 protein: CASSSFPGGLQETQYF

clone size: NA
V gene: TRBV7-2
J gene: TRBJ2-2
D gene: NA
CDR3 DNA: TGTGCCAGCAGCTTAGGACTGCTCCTTGACGGGGAGCTGTTTTTT
CDR3 protein: CASSLGLLLDGELFF

clone size: NA
V gene: TRBV7-2
J gene: TRBJ2-2
D gene: TRBD1
CDR3 DNA: TGTGCCAGCAGCCGGACAGGGTCGACCACCGGGGAGCTGTTTTTT
CDR3 protein: CASSRTGSTTGELFF

clone size: NA
V gene: TRBV4-1
J gene: TRBJ1-5
D gene: TRBD1
CDR3 DNA: TGCGCCAGCAGCCAGCCGGGACAGGGACATCAGCCCCAGCATTTT
CDR3 protein: CASSQPGQGHQPQHF

clone size: few
V gene: TRBV4-1
J gene: TRBJ1-3
D gene: NA
CDR3 DNA: TGCGCCAGCAGCCAAGAAGGAAACACCATATATTTT
CDR3 protein: CASSQEGNTIYF